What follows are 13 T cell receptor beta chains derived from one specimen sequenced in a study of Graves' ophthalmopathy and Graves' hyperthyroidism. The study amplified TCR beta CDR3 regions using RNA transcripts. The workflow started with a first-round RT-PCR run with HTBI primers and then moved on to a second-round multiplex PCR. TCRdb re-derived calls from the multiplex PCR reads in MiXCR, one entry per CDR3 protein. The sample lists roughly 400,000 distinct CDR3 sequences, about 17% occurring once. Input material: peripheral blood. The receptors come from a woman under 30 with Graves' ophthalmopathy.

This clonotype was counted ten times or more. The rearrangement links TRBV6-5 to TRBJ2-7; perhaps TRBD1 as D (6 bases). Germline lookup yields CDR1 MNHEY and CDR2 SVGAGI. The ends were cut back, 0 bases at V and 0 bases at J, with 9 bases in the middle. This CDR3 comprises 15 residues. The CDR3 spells CASSYSRTASYEQYF. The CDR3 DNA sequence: TGTGCCAGCAGTTACTCCAGGACAGCCTCCTACGAGCAGTACTTC.

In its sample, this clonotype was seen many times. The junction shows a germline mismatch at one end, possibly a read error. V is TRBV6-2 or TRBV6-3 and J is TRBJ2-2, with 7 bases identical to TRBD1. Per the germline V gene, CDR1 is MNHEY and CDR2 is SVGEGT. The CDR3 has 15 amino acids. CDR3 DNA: TGTGCCAGCAGTACCGGGACAGCCCCCACCAGGGAGCTGTTTTTT. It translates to CASSTGTAPTRELFF.

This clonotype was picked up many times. The CDR3 DNA reads TGCGCCAATTGGGCCCGGGACCTAGAGCAGTACTTC. Its protein product is CANWARDLEQYF. The chain recombines TRBV10-1 with TRBJ2-7; the D call may be TRBD1 or TRBD2 (5 bases each). Per germline, CDR1 WNHNN and CDR2 SYGVQD (reference sequence). Trimming removed 10 bases from V and 7 bases from J, with 17 bases in between. The CDR3 has 12 residues.

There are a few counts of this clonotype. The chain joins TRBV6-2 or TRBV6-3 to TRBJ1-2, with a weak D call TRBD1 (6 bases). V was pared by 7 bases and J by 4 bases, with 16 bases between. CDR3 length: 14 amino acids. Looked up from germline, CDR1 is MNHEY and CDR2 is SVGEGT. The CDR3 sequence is CASNERDTLYGYTF. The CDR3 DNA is TGTGCCAGCAATGAACGGGACACACTCTATGGCTACACCTTC.

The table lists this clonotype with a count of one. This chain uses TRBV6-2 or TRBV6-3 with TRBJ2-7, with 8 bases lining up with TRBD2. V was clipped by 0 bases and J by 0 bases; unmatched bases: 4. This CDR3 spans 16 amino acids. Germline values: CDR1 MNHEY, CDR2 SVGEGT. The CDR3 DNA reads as TGTGCCAGCAGTTACTCGGAGCGGGGGAGCTCCTACGAGCAGTACTTC. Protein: CASSYSERGSSYEQYF.

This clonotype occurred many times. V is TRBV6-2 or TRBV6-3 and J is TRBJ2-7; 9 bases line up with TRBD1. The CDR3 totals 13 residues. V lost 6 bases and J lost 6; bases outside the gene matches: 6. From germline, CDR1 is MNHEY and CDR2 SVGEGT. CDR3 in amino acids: CASSPRDRAEQYF. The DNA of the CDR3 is TGTGCCAGCAGCCCCCGGGACAGGGCCGAGCAGTACTTC.

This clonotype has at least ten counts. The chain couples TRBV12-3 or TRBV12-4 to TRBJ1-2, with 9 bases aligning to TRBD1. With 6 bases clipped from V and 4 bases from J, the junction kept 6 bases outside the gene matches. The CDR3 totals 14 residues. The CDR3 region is CASRGDRDRYGYTF. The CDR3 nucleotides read TGTGCCAGCAGGGGGGACAGGGATCGCTATGGCTACACCTTC.

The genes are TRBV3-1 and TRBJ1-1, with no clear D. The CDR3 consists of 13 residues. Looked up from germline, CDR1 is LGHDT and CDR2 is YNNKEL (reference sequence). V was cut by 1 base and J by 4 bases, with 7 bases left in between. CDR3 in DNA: TGTGCCAGCAGCCAAGTTAGTGGCACTGAAGCTTTCTTT. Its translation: CASSQVSGTEAFF. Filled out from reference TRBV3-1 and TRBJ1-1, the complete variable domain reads DTAVSQTPKYLVTQMGNDKSIKCEQNLGHDTMYWYKQDSKKFLKIMFSYNNKELIINETVPNRFSPKSPDKAHLNLHINSLELGDSAVYFCASSQVSGTEAFFGQGTRLTVV.

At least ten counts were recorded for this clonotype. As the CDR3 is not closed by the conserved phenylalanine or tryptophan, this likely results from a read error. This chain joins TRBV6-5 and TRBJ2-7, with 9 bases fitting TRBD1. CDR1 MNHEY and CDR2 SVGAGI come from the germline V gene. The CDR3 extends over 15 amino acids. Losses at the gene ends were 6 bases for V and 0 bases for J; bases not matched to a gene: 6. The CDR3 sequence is CASSSDRGSSYEQYL. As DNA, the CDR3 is TGTGCCAGCAGCTCCGACAGGGGGAGCTCCTACGAGCAGTACCTC.

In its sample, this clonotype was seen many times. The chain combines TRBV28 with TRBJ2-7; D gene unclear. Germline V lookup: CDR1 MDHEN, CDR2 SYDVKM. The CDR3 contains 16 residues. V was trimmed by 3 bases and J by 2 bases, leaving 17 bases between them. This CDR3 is CASSFLSQASTYEQYF. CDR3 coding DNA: TGTGCCAGCAGTTTTTTGTCGCAGGCGTCTACCTACGAGCAGTACTTC.

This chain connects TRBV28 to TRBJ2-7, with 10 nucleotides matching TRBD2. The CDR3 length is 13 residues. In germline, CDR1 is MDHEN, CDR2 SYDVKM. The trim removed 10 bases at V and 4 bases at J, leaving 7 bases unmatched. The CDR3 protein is CATATSGSYEQYF. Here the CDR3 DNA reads TGTGCCACCGCGACTAGCGGGTCTTACGAGCAGTACTTC.

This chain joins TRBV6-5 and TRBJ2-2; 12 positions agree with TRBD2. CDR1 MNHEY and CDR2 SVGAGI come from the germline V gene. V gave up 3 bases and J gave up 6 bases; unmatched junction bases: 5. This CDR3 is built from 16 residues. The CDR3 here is CASSYLAGGSPGELFF. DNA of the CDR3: TGTGCCAGCAGTTATCTAGCGGGAGGGTCCCCCGGGGAGCTGTTTTTT.

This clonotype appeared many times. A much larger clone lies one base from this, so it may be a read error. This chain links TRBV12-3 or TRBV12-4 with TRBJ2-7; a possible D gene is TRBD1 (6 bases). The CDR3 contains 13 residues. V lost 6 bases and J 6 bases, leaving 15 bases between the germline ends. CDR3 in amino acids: CASSPGVLCEQYF. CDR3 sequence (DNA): TGTGCCAGCAGCCCAGGGGTCCTCTGCGAGCAGTACTTC.